The 18 T cell receptor beta chains listed next were all sequenced from one sample in a study of identifying expanded T cells in peripheral blood. The protocol was immunoSEQ multiplex PCR, while the TCRdb copy is restricted to in-frame clones and leaves out a portion. The table lists tens of thousands of clones, around 83% of them singletons. Sequencing input: blood. The source of these receptors is a person aged 18 to 69 in good health.

This clone turned up a few times. V and J are TRBV7-3 and TRBJ2-1; 8 bases are a match to TRBD1. Trimming at V came to 5 bases and at J to 8 bases, leaving 8 bases not matched to a gene. This CDR3 spans 14 amino acids. Germline assignment: CDR1 SGHTA and CDR2 FQGTGA. CDR3 bases: TGTGCCAGCAGCGTAGACAGGGGCGGCGATGAGCAGTTCTTC. Protein: CASSVDRGGDEQFF.

The chain couples TRBV2 to TRBJ2-1; perhaps TRBD1 as D (5 bases). V was clipped by 7 bases and J by 8 bases, with 9 bases between them. Germline values: CDR1 SNHLY, CDR2 FYNNEI. CDR3 length: 11 amino acids. CDR3 sequence: CASKQVHEQFF. In nucleotides, the CDR3 is TGTGCCAGCAAACAGGTACATGAGCAGTTCTTC.

The rearrangement links TRBV4-2 to TRBJ2-1; TRBD2 aligns across 7 bases. After removal of 4 bases from V and 1 base from J, the junction contained 4 bases not matched to a gene. Per the germline V gene, CDR1 is LGHNA and CDR2 is YNFKEQ. CDR3 size: 15 residues. DNA for the CDR3: TGTGCCAGCAGCCCCGGCGGGGGTTCCTACAATGAGCAGTTCTTC. Amino acids: CASSPGGGSYNEQFF.

V usage is TRBV7-3 and J usage is TRBJ2-5; possibly TRBD1 for D (6 bases). This CDR3 has 13 amino acids. V was shortened by 3 bases and J by 7 bases, with 12 bases between the two germline ends. The germline V gene encodes CDR1 SGHTA and CDR2 FQGTGA. The CDR3, as DNA: TGTGCCAGCAGCTTGACAGGAGCAGGGACCCAGTACTTC. This gives the protein CASSLTGAGTQYF.

Points on this clone: One junction end disagrees with the germline gene, perhaps due to a read error. CDR3 amino acids: CASTLDWPDNEQFF. CDR3 bases: TGCGCCAGCACCTTGGACTGGCCCGACAATGAGCAGTTCTTC. This sequence joins TRBV5-1 and TRBJ2-1; tentative D call: TRBD2 (5 bases). The CDR3 sequence is 14 residues long. Per the germline V gene, CDR1 is SGHRS and CDR2 is YFSETQ.

The V and J genes are TRBV10-3 and TRBJ2-6; no definite D call. V gave up 5 bases and J gave up 0 bases, with 17 bases separating them. CDR3 length equals 18 residues. The germline V gene has CDR1 ENHRY and CDR2 SYGVKD. DNA for the CDR3: TGTGCCATCAGTCCGACCTATGGACCTGTCTCTGGGGCCAACGTCCTGACTTTC. Translated: CAISPTYGPVSGANVLTF.

The chain uses TRBV4-3 and TRBJ2-2; TRBD1 or TRBD2 may be the D gene (6 bases each). The germline V and J ends were trimmed by 4 bases and 3 bases, with 21 bases remaining between them. The length of the CDR3 is 18 residues. In germline, CDR1 is LGHNA, CDR2 YSLEER. CDR3 DNA sequence: TGCGCCAGCAGCCTACAAGAGTGGGGGGCGTGGGACACCGGGGAGCTGTTTTTT. Its translation: CASSLQEWGAWDTGELFF.

This chain joins TRBV6-5 and TRBJ2-7; 7 nucleotides agree with TRBD2. CDR1 MNHEY and CDR2 SVGAGI come from the germline V gene. CDR3 length: 13 residues. V shed 6 bases, J shed 2 bases, and the junction held 4 bases outside the gene matches. The CDR3 bases are TGTGCCAGCAGCCGGGACTATACCTACGAGCAGTACTTC. Protein product: CASSRDYTYEQYF.

The genes are TRBV28 and TRBJ2-1; no firm D call. CDR1 and CDR2 (germline): MDHEN, SYDVKM. The CDR3 runs 15 residues. V dropped 3 bases and J dropped 3 bases, with 12 bases sitting between them. CDR3 sequence reads: CASSFGDWGYNEQFF. The CDR3, as DNA: TGTGCCAGCAGTTTCGGCGACTGGGGCTACAATGAGCAGTTCTTC.

The chain is built from TRBV5-6 and TRBJ2-7; tentative D call: TRBD1 (5 bases). This CDR3 contains 13 residues. CDR1 and CDR2 from the germline V gene are SGHDT and YYEEEE. V was clipped by 0 bases and J by 3 bases, with 7 bases between them. The CDR3 DNA reads as TGTGCCAGCAGCTTGGTGGACAACTACGAGCAGTACTTC. Its protein is CASSLVDNYEQYF. The variable domain in full, completed from reference TRBV5-6 and TRBJ2-7, reads DAGVTQSPTHLIKTRGQQVTLRCSPKSGHDTVSWYQQALGQGPQFIFQYYEEEERQRGNFPDRFSGHQFPNYSSELNVNALLLGDSALYLCASSLVDNYEQYFGPGTRLTVT.

The rearrangement joins TRBV9 to TRBJ2-1, with 10 bases identical to TRBD2. Unmatched junction bases numbered 11, after V lost 4 bases and J lost 7 bases. The CDR3 length is 16 residues. In germline, CDR1 is SGDLS, CDR2 YYNGEE. In DNA form, the CDR3 reads TGTGCCAGCAGCCCCCGTAGCGGGAGGAATAGGAATGAGCAGTTCTTC. It codes for CASSPRSGRNRNEQFF. Complete variable domain (other parts from reference TRBV9 and TRBJ2-1): DSGVTQTPKHLITATGQRVTLRCSPRSGDLSVYWYQQSLDQGLQFLIQYYNGEERAKGNILERFSAQQFPDLHSELNLSSLELGDSALYFCASSPRSGRNRNEQFFGPGTRLTVL.

The table lists this clone with a count of one. The rearrangement uses TRBV10-3 and TRBJ1-1; 7 bases are a match to TRBD1. Germline trimming cut 0 bases from V and 5 bases from J; bases unmatched to any gene: 9. Germline-derived CDR1 and CDR2 are ENHRY and SYGVKD. The CDR3 runs to 16 residues. The CDR3 DNA follows: TGTGCCATCAGTGAGTCGGCCAGGGGGAGACGGACTGAAGCTTTCTTT. Its translation: CAISESARGRRTEAFF.

The chain combines TRBV21-1 with TRBJ1-2. TRBV21-1 counts as a pseudogene. The CDR3 loop spans 11 amino acids. In nucleotides, the CDR3 is TGTGCCAGCAGCAACAACCGGGAGGAGGTTTTC. Encoded protein: CASSNNREEVF.

This clone was seen a handful of times. The V gene is TRBV6-5, the J gene TRBJ1-1; unclear D gene. Trimming took off 0 bases at V and 5 bases at J, with 7 bases between the two ends. Per germline, CDR1 MNHEY and CDR2 SVGAGI. The CDR3 has 13 residues. For the CDR3, the DNA is TGTGCCAGCAGTTACTCCGGGTTAACTGAAGCTTTCTTT. It yields the protein CASSYSGLTEAFF.

V is TRBV28 and J is TRBJ1-2; TRBD1 is a possible D gene (5 bases). CDR1 and CDR2 (germline): MDHEN, SYDVKM. Trimming stripped 7 bases from V and 2 bases from J, with 11 bases between. The CDR3 is 13 residues long. The CDR3 region has the DNA TGTGCCAGCAACCAGGGCGGCAACTATGGCTACACCTTC. This codes for CASNQGGNYGYTF.

The gene calls are TRBV10-3 and TRBJ1-5; 8 bases align to TRBD1. The CDR3 contains 14 residues. Trimming took 4 bases from V and 4 from J; bases not matched to a gene: 3. The germline gives CDR1 ENHRY, CDR2 SYGVKD. CDR3 coding DNA: TGTGCCATCAGTGGCACAGGGGGTAATCAGCCCCAGCATTTT. It yields the protein CAISGTGGNQPQHF.

The V and J genes are TRBV29-1 and TRBJ2-5, with a weak D call TRBD1 (6 bases). The V end lost 4 bases, the J end lost 2 bases, and 11 bases lay between the germline ends. The CDR3 spans 13 residues. Germline V gene lookup returns CDR1 SQVTM and CDR2 ANQGSEA. The CDR3 is CSVGTVFQETQYF. CDR3 nucleotide sequence: TGCAGCGTTGGGACAGTCTTTCAAGAGACCCAGTACTTC. Drawing the rest from reference TRBV29-1 and TRBJ2-5, the complete variable domain is SAVISQKPSRDICQRGTSLTIQCQVDSQVTMMFWYRQQPGQSLTLIATANQGSEATYESGFVIDKFPISRPNLTFSTLTVSNMSPEDSSIYLCSVGTVFQETQYFGPGTRLLVL.

The chain has TRBV28 and TRBJ2-3; 7 bases are shared with TRBD2. Germline loops: CDR1 MDHEN, CDR2 SYDVKM. The CDR3 runs 16 residues. V lost 5 bases to trimming and J lost 3 bases; unmatched junction nucleotides: 11. This chain's CDR3 is CASSPWGSSGTDTQYF. The CDR3 coding sequence is TGTGCCAGCAGTCCCTGGGGAAGTAGCGGGACAGATACGCAGTATTTT.